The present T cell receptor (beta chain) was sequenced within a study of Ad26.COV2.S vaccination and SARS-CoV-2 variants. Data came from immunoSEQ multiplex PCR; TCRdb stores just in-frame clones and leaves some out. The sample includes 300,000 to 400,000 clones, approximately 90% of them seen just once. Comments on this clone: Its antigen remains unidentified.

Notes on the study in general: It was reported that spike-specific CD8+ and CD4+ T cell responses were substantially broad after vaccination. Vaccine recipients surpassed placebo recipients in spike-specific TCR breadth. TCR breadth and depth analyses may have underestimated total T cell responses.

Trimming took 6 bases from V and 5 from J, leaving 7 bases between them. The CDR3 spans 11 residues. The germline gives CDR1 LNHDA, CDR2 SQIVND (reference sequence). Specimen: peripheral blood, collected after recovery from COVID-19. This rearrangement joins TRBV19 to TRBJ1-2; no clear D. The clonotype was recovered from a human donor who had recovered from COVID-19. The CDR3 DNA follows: TGTGCCAGTAGAAGGGAATATGGCTACACCTTC. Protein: CASRREYGYTF. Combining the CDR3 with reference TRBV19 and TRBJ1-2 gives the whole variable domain DGGITQSPKYLFRKEGQNVTLSCEQNLNHDAMYWYRQDPGQGLRLIYYSQIVNDFQKGDIAEGYSVSREKKESFPLTVTSAQKNPTAFYLCASRREYGYTFGSGTRLTVV.